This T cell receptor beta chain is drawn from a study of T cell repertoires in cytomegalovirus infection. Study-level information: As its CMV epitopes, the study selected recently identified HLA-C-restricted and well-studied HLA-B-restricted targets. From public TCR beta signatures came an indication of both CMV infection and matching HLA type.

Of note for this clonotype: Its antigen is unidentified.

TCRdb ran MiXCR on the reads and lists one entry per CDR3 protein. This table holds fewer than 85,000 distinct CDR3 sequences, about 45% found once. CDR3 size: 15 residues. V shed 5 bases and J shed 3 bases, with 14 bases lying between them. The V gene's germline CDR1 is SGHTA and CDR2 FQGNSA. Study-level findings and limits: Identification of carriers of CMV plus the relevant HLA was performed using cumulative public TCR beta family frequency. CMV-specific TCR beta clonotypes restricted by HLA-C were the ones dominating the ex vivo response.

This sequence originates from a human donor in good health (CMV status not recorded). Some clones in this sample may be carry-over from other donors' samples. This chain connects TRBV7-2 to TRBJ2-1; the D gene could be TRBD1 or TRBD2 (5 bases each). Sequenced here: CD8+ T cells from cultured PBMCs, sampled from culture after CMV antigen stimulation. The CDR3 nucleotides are TGTGCCAGCAGCGCTCCCGGGACCAGCTACAATGAGCAGTTCTTC. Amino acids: CASSAPGTSYNEQFF.